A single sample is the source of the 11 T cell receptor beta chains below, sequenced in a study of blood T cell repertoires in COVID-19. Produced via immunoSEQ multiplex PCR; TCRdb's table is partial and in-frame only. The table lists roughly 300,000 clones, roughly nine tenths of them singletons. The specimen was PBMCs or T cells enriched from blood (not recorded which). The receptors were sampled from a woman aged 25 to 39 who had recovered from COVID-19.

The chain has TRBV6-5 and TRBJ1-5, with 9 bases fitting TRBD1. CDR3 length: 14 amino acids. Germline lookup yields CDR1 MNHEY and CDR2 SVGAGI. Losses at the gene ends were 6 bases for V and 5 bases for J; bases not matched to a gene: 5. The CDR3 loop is CASSQGQGYQPQHF. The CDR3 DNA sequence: TGTGCCAGCAGCCAGGGACAGGGTTATCAGCCCCAGCATTTT.

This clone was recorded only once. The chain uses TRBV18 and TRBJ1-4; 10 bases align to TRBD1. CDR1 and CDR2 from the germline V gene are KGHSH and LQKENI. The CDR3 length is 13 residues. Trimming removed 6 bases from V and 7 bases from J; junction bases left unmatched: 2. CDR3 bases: TGTGCCAGCTCGGGACAGGGGACTGAAAAACTGTTTTTT. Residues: CASSGQGTEKLFF.

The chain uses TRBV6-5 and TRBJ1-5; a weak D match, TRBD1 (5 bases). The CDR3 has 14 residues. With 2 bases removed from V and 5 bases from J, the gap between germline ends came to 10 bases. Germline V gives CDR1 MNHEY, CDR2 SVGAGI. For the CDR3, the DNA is TGTGCCAGCAGTTACGGCGACAGAGATCAGCCCCAGCATTTT. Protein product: CASSYGDRDQPQHF.

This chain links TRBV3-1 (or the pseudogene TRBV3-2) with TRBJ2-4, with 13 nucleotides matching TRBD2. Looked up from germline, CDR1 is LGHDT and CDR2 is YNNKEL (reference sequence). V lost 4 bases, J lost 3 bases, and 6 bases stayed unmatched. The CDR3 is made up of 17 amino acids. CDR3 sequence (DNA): TGTGCCAGCAGCCCCGGACTAGCGGGAGTAGGCAAAAACATTCAGTACTTC. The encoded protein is CASSPGLAGVGKNIQYF.

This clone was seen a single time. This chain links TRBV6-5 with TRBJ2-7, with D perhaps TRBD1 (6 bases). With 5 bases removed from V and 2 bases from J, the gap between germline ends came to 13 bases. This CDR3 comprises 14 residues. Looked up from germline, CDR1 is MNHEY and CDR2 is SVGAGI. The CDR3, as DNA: TGTGCCAGCAGTAGGGGGACACTCACCTACGAGCAGTACTTC. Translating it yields CASSRGTLTYEQYF.

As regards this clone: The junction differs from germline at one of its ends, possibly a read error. The CDR3 DNA follows: TGTGCCAGCTGCTTAGAGGCGGGTAACACTGAAGCTTTCTTT. This translates into CASCLEAGNTEAFF. The chain has TRBV7-2 and TRBJ1-1; D gene ambiguous. The CDR3 runs to 14 residues. CDR1 is SGHTA, CDR2 FQGNSA, per germline.

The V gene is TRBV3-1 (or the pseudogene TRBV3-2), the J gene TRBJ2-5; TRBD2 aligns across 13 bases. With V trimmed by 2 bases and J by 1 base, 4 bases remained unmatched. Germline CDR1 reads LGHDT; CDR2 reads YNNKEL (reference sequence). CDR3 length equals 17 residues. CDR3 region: CASSQRLAGGVQETQYF. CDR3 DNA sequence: TGTGCCAGCAGCCAAAGACTAGCGGGGGGAGTCCAAGAGACCCAGTACTTC.

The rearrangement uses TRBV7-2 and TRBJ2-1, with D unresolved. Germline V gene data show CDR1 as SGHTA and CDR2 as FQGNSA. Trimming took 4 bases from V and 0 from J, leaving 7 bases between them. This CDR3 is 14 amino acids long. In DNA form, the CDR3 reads TGTGCCAGCAGCTCATCCCCCTCCTACAATGAGCAGTTCTTC. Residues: CASSSSPSYNEQFF.

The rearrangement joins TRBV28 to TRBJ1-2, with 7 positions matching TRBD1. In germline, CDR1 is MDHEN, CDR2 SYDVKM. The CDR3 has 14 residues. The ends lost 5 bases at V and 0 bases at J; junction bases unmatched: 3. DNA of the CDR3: TGTGCCAGCAGTACAGGGACAGCTAACTATGGCTACACCTTC. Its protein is CASSTGTANYGYTF.

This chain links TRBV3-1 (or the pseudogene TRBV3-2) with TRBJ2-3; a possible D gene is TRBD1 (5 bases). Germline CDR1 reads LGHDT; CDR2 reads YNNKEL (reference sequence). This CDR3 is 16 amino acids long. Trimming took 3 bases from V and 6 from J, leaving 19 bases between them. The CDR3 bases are TGTGCCAGCAGCCACCTAAGTAGGACACACTCTGATACGCAGTATTTT. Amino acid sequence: CASSHLSRTHSDTQYF.

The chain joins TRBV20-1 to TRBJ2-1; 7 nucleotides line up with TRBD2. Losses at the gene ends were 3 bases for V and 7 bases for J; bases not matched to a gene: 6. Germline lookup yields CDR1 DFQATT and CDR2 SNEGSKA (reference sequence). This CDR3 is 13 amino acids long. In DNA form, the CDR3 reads TGCAGTGCTAGTGAGGCGGGAGTTAATGAGCAGTTCTTC. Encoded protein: CSASEAGVNEQFF.